This TCR beta chain derives from a study of PD-1 blockade in classical Hodgkin lymphoma (dated by TCRdb to about 2020). Background on the whole study: Nivolumab dosing was 3 mg/kg intravenously every 2 weeks, continuing until either disease progression or unacceptable toxicity. The study used CyTOF and TCR beta sequencing to define a peripheral blood immune signature of response to PD-1 blockade in classical Hodgkin lymphoma.

Results the study describes overall, beyond this receptor: Baseline TCR diversity was reported to be lower in newly diagnosed patients than in healthy donors and to be lower still in relapsed/refractory patients. Patients starting nivolumab less than 1 year after ASCT had lower diversity and were excluded from later analyses to avoid confounding by immune reconstitution. The study was limited to a single clinical trial cohort, and causes of repertoire differences, possibly disease activity or prior therapy, remained undefined. Trial patients with a complete response had baseline diversity similar to that of newly diagnosed patients, while partial responders and progressors had significantly lower diversity. By C4D1, a significant rise was seen in CD4+ TCR diversity but not in CD8+ TCR diversity (p=0.0027 vs p=0.16), and the rise was most apparent among complete responders (p=0.02).

The Qiagen DNeasy kit was used to extract genomic DNA both from unsorted PBMCs and from the negatively selected CD4+ and CD8+ fractions. Using primers that anneal to V and J segments, immunoSEQ multiplex PCR amplified the TCR beta CDR3 regions. Amplification bias was minimized using a synthetic immune receptor repertoire, and residual bias was removed computationally after sequencing. The published analysis was carried out like this. Repertoire diversity was quantified as the Shannon entropy index using custom Python scripts. Unsorted, CD4+ and CD8+ repertoires were analyzed separately, except for combined analyses in which CD4+ and CD8+ sequences were merged in silico. Clonal expansion was defined as a frequency increase of at least 2-fold after treatment compared with C1D1, and clones undetected at baseline were assigned a pseudocount of 0.5. Clones with 0 or 1 copy at C1D1 were classified as singleton clones, and clones with 2 or more copies were classified as non-singleton clones. Clones expanded in unsorted samples were assigned a CD4+, CD8+ or unknown annotation through matching of protein sequences in sorted samples from the same patient. Wilcoxon tests were applied to paired samples to test diversity changes from C1D1 to C4D1. TCRdb limited this immuneACCESS table to in-frame rearrangements with V and J called. A share of clones is missing; checked studies link under half to unresolved V genes, and the rest is unexplained. V and J calls and clone size are given by that table; D and trimming were obtained from the DNA. The sample table holds approximately 17,000 clones, of which less than 75% were seen once. 7.8% of the sample belongs to the ten largest clones.

Comment on this clone: It has no known antigen specificity. No per-base quality is available; no much larger clone lies one base away.

Trimming removed 3 bases from V and 6 bases from J, leaving 12 bases between the germline ends. The CDR3 runs 13 amino acids, cysteine and phenylalanine included. The only DNA kept is the CDR3, 39 bases in frame from the first base. Looking up the germline V gene (reference sequence) yields CDR1 LNHDA and CDR2 SQIVND. This specimen's time point label, interpreted: cycle 4 day 1 (C4D1), after five to seven weeks of nivolumab. Every trial patient had relapsed after autologous stem cell transplantation, and cohorts A, B and C differed in prior brentuximab vedotin exposure. A total of under 70 patients with relapsed/refractory classical Hodgkin lymphoma made up the trial cohort, and each patient's best overall response was complete response, partial response or progressive disease. Trial patients were treated with single-agent nivolumab in the multi-cohort phase II CheckMate 205 trial. Best overall response was determined by an independent review committee according to the 2007 International Working Group response criteria. Trial PBMCs were collected just before the start of nivolumab (C1D1) and during therapy at cycle 2 day 1 and cycle 4 day 1. After peripheral blood was drawn into 8 mL Vacutainer Cell Preparation Tubes, PBMCs were isolated by centrifugation and then cryopreserved.

This material consisted of peripheral blood mononuclear cells (PBMCs), taken before the fourth cycle of nivolumab. The receptor comes from a human donor with classical Hodgkin lymphoma. The sequence joins TRBV19 to TRBJ2-7; the D gene cannot be named for sure. The CDR3 region reads CASSIYHGVEQYF. The base sequence is TGTGCCAGTAGTATCTACCATGGCGTCGAGCAGTACTTC.